The 5 T cell receptor beta chains below come from one sample, sequenced in a study of T cell responses to AZD1222 COVID-19 vaccine. The data were produced by immunoSEQ multiplex PCR, yet TCRdb's version contains in-frame clones alone and is incomplete. The repertoire holds some 71,000 clones, 80% to 85% seen once, with 8% to 10% in the top ten. The material was peripheral blood, obtained on day 0 of AZD1222 vaccination. The source is an adult in good health.

The chain has TRBV12-3 or TRBV12-4 and TRBJ1-2; no firm D call. The length of the CDR3 is 12 residues. Trimming took 5 bases from V and 3 from J, leaving 7 bases between them. Here the CDR3 reads CASSETHYGYTF. In DNA form, the CDR3 reads TGTGCCAGCAGTGAGACGCACTATGGCTACACCTTC.

This chain joins TRBV6-5 and TRBJ2-7, with D uncertain. The CDR3 covers 16 residues. V lost 0 bases and J lost 3, with 15 bases in between. CDR1 is MNHEY, CDR2 SVGAGI, per germline. CDR3 region: CASSYSKSSERYEQYF. CDR3 nucleotide sequence: TGTGCCAGCAGTTACTCGAAGTCATCGGAACGCTACGAGCAGTACTTC.

CDR3 DNA: TGTGCCAGTCAGGGGGACAATCAGCCCCAGCATTTT. It translates to CASQGDNQPQHF. The chain joins TRBV28 to TRBJ1-5; the match to TRBD1 covers 7 bases. V gave up 9 bases and J gave up 3 bases; unmatched junction bases: 2. The CDR3 totals 12 residues. Germline V gene data show CDR1 as MDHEN and CDR2 as SYDVKM.

V usage is TRBV15 and J usage is TRBJ1-1, with D perhaps TRBD1 (6 bases). The CDR3 extends over 14 amino acids. Trimming removed 1 base from V and 6 bases from J, with 12 bases in between. The germline V gene encodes CDR1 LNHNV and CDR2 YYDKDF (reference sequence). In nucleotides, the CDR3 is TGTGCCACCAGCAGAGCAGGGGATAACGCTGAAGCTTTCTTT. Its protein is CATSRAGDNAEAFF.

The chain links TRBV4-1 to TRBJ1-5; TRBD1 might be the D (6 bases). Trimming shortened V by 3 bases and J by 3 bases, and 15 bases separated the two germline ends. The length of the CDR3 is 16 residues. Germline V gene sequence: CDR1 MGHRA, CDR2 YSYEKL. Here the CDR3 DNA reads TGCGCCAGCAGCCAGGGGGCCGGGGGGGACAATCAGCCCCAGCATTTT. The encoded protein is CASSQGAGGDNQPQHF.